One and the same sample provided the 24 T cell receptor beta chains below, sequenced in a study of glioma-infiltrating T cells. Using RNA template, CDR3s of TCR alpha and beta were amplified with iRepertoire arm-PCR. MiXCR, run by TCRdb on the multiplex PCR reads, gives a single entry per CDR3 protein. Of about 400,000 distinct CDR3 sequences in the sample, 41% were seen once. Sequences were obtained from glioma tissue, nonneoplastic brain tissue, or PBMCs (not recorded which). These receptors all stem from a human donor with low-grade glioma or glioblastoma, undergoing nonglioma brain surgery, or in good health (not recorded which).

As for this clonotype: A much larger clone sits a single nucleotide away, making a read error possible. The V call is TRBV6-6, the J call TRBJ2-5, with D perhaps TRBD1 (5 bases). Germline lookup yields CDR1 MNHNY and CDR2 SVGAGI (reference sequence). V dropped 2 bases and J dropped 1 base, with 8 bases sitting between them. The CDR3 has 14 residues. The CDR3 sequence is CASSYRTLQETQYF. Here the CDR3 DNA reads TGTGCCAGCAGTTACAGGACACTCCAAGAGACCCAGTACTTC.

This clonotype was seen many times. The genes are TRBV2 and TRBJ1-5; 8 nucleotides line up with TRBD1. CDR1 is SNHLY and CDR2 is FYNNEI in the germline V gene. The CDR3 contains 16 residues. The junction had 13 bases not matched to a gene; V was cut back by 6 bases and J by 6 bases. The CDR3 reads CASSPIGQGSSQPQHF. The CDR3 region has the DNA TGTGCCAGCAGCCCTATAGGACAGGGAAGTAGTCAGCCCCAGCATTTT.

J is TRBJ1-2 and V is TRBV20-1; 9 bases align to TRBD1. CDR1 is DFQATT, CDR2 SNEGSKA, per germline (reference sequence). This CDR3 contains 13 residues. The J segment lost 4 bases and the V segment lost 8 bases, leaving 8 bases of the junction unmatched. This CDR3 reads CSPRGDRAYGYTF. In DNA form, the CDR3 reads TGCAGTCCGCGGGGGGACAGGGCCTATGGCTACACCTTC.

The rearrangement links TRBV9 to TRBJ1-6; D remains unclear. V dropped 0 bases and J dropped 9 bases, with 4 bases sitting between them. This CDR3 contains 12 residues. CDR1 is SGDLS and CDR2 is YYNGEE in the germline V gene. CDR3 DNA sequence: TGTGCCAGCAGCGTAGACAGTTCACCCCTCCACTTT. This translates into CASSVDSSPLHF.

This clonotype was detected only a few times. This sequence joins TRBV11-1 and TRBJ2-1, with 12 bases lining up with TRBD2. Losses at the gene ends were 5 bases for V and 8 bases for J; bases not matched to a gene: 10. Germline CDR1 reads SGHAT; CDR2 reads FQDESV (reference sequence). This CDR3 is 16 amino acids long. The CDR3 protein is CASSARLAGVDDEQFF. CDR3 DNA: TGTGCCAGCAGCGCCCGACTAGCGGGGGTAGACGATGAGCAGTTCTTC. The whole variable domain, remainder taken from reference TRBV11-1 and TRBJ2-1, is EAEVAQSPRYKITEKSQAVAFWCDPISGHATLYWYRQILGQGPELLVQFQDESVVDDSQLPKDRFSAERLKGVDSTLKIQPAELGDSAMYLCASSARLAGVDDEQFFGPGTRLTVL.

As to this clonotype: One junction end does not reproduce the germline sequence, and a read error may be involved. CDR3 region: CAGSQEGSGRGDEQFF. Written as DNA, the CDR3 is TGTGCCGGCAGCCAAGAGGGTAGCGGGAGAGGCGATGAGCAGTTCTTC. The J gene is TRBJ2-1, the V gene TRBV4-2, with 9 bases lining up with TRBD2. The CDR3 is made up of 16 amino acids. CDR1 is LGHNA, CDR2 YNFKEQ, per germline.

This clonotype was detected a few times. The rearrangement uses TRBV27 and TRBJ2-1; a possible D gene is TRBD2 (5 bases). V lost 2 bases and J 4 bases, leaving 15 bases between the germline ends. The CDR3 has 16 residues. Germline CDR1 and CDR2: MNHEY and SMNVEV (reference sequence). The CDR3 DNA sequence: TGTGCCAGCAGTTTAGAGGGCCCCGCCGGGTACAATGAGCAGTTCTTC. This codes for CASSLEGPAGYNEQFF.

The chain has TRBV29-1 and TRBJ1-2, with D uncertain. This CDR3 region has 11 residues. Trimming left V 6 bases short and J 4 bases short, with 9 bases between. Germline V gives CDR1 SQVTM, CDR2 ANQGSEA. The CDR3 region has the DNA TGCAGCGTGCTATCTGGCTATGGCTACACCTTC. It yields the protein CSVLSGYGYTF.

V usage is TRBV7-2 and J usage is TRBJ2-5; 9 nucleotides match TRBD1. The end of the DNA aligns better with TRBJ2-7, so the J call may be wrong. Germline-derived CDR1 and CDR2 are SGHTA and FQGNSA. CDR3 length equals 17 residues. The DNA of the CDR3 is TGTGCCAGCAGCCAAAGGGTGGCGGGACAGGGTGGTGACGAGCAGTACTTC. It codes for CASSQRVAGQGGDEQYF.

The chain links TRBV4-1 to TRBJ1-1; no reliable D call. The CDR3 covers 15 residues. V was shortened by 0 bases and J by 4 bases, with 12 bases between the two germline ends. The germline V gene has CDR1 MGHRA and CDR2 YSYEKL. CDR3 protein: CASSQEPTWVTEAFF. CDR3 DNA sequence: TGCGCCAGCAGCCAAGAGCCCACGTGGGTCACTGAAGCTTTCTTT.

In this sample, this clonotype turned up a few times. The chain is built from TRBV20-1 and TRBJ2-7; D is possibly TRBD2 (5 bases). Germline-derived CDR1 and CDR2 are DFQATT and SNEGSKA (reference sequence). The CDR3 has 13 residues. With 7 bases removed from V and 0 bases from J, the gap between germline ends came to 13 bases. As DNA, the CDR3 is TGCAGTGAACGTCGTGCGGGCTCCTACGAGCAGTACTTC. As protein: CSERRAGSYEQYF.

A remark on this clonotype: A read error may be the cause here, since a much bigger clone is one base away. V is TRBV27 and J is TRBJ2-1; 14 bases match TRBD2. This CDR3 contains 15 residues. Germline V gives CDR1 MNHEY, CDR2 SMNVEV (reference sequence). The CDR3 DNA reads as TGTGCCAACAGTAAGGGACTAGCGGGAGTAGCCGAGCAGTTCTTC. It is translated as CANSKGLAGVAEQFF.

Worth noting for this clonotype: This sequence may be a read error, since a much larger clone differs from it by one base. V gene TRBV20-1 combines with J gene TRBJ1-5; 8 bases match TRBD1. Germline CDR1 is DFQATT and CDR2 is SNEGSKA (reference sequence). The CDR3 extends over 13 amino acids. CDR3 bases: TGCAGTACTAGGGACAGGTCCAATCAGCCCCAGCATTTT. Translation gives CSTRDRSNQPQHF.

This clonotype was detected a few times. The chain employs TRBV19 and TRBJ2-7, with 7 bases that match TRBD1. There are 13 residues in the CDR3. V lost 3 bases and J lost 3; bases outside the gene matches: 2. From germline, CDR1 is LNHDA and CDR2 SQIVND (reference sequence). In DNA form, the CDR3 reads TGTGCCAGTAGTATGGGACAGATCTACGAGCAGTACTTC. This gives the protein CASSMGQIYEQYF.

The gene calls are TRBV2 and TRBJ1-1; D is uncertain. V was shortened by 7 bases and J by 0 bases, with 12 bases between the two germline ends. The CDR3 length is 14 residues. From germline, CDR1 is SNHLY and CDR2 FYNNEI. CDR3 nucleotide sequence: TGTGCCAGCAATCCCCCAGCTATGAACACTGAAGCTTTCTTT. Amino acid sequence: CASNPPAMNTEAFF.

The J gene is TRBJ1-3, the V gene TRBV20-1, with D possibly matching TRBD1 (5 bases). CDR1 and CDR2 (germline): DFQATT, SNEGSKA (reference sequence). The CDR3 runs to 14 residues. V shed 5 bases and J shed 0 bases, with 11 bases lying between them. The CDR3 protein is CSALNGGSGNTIYF. The DNA for the CDR3 is TGCAGTGCTCTGAATGGGGGCTCTGGAAACACCATATATTTT.

This clonotype has ten or more counts. The V gene is TRBV28, the J gene TRBJ2-7; D is perhaps TRBD2 (5 bases). Germline CDR1 is MDHEN and CDR2 is SYDVKM. V lost 3 bases to trimming and J lost 5 bases, with 14 bases between them. CDR3 length equals 14 residues. The CDR3 spells CASSFERRLDEQYF. As DNA, the CDR3 is TGTGCCAGCAGTTTCGAGCGGAGGTTAGACGAGCAGTACTTC.

CDR3 in amino acids: CASRLAGADEQFF. The CDR3 DNA reads as TGTGCCAGTAGACTAGCGGGAGCCGATGAGCAGTTCTTC. The rearrangement uses TRBV28 and TRBJ2-1; 12 bases agree with TRBD2. Germline loops: CDR1 MDHEN, CDR2 SYDVKM. Unmatched junction bases numbered 5, after V lost 9 bases and J lost 8 bases. This CDR3 region has 13 residues.

With respect to this clonotype: This may arise from a read error, as a much more abundant clone is one base away. The chain uses TRBV6-1 and TRBJ2-1; D call uncertain. The germline CDR1 and CDR2 sequences are MNHNS and SASEGT. The CDR3 sequence is 13 residues long. Between the trimmed V and J ends, which lost 5 bases and 2 bases, there was a span of 7 bases. The CDR3 DNA sequence: TGTGCCAGCAGTAAGAGGCCCTACAATGAGCAGTTCTTC. Protein: CASSKRPYNEQFF.

As regards this clonotype: One base away lies a much larger clone, so this may be a sequencing read error. J is TRBJ1-5 and V is TRBV27; the match to TRBD1 covers 8 bases. Germline trimming cut 5 bases from V and 4 bases from J; bases unmatched to any gene: 10. CDR1 is MNHEY and CDR2 is SMNVEV in the germline V gene (reference sequence). This CDR3 contains 16 residues. Here the CDR3 reads CASSTTGAKANQPQHF. The CDR3 bases are TGTGCCAGCAGTACGACAGGGGCCAAGGCTAATCAGCCCCAGCATTTT.

This clonotype was seen ten or more times. The J gene is TRBJ2-7, the V gene TRBV20-1; no reliable D call. Germline CDR1 and CDR2: DFQATT and SNEGSKA (reference sequence). V was clipped by 0 bases and J by 10 bases, with 10 bases between them. This CDR3 spans 11 amino acids. The CDR3 nucleotides are TGCAGTGCTAGAGATGTCGTGGGCCAGTACTTC. Translation gives CSARDVVGQYF.

Concerning this clonotype: Sequence at one end of the junction differs from germline and may be a read error. The chain carries TRBV12-3 or TRBV12-4 and TRBJ2-1; D not resolved. The J call may not be correct, given that the DNA end is closer to TRBJ2-5. The CDR3 extends over 14 amino acids. The DNA for the CDR3 is TGTGCCAGCAGTCCCGGTGGCGGCCAAGAGGCCCAGTACTTC. Translation: CASSPGGGQEAQYF.

A remark on this clonotype: A much larger clonotype is one base distant, so this may be a read error. Since the CDR3 does not end with the conserved phenylalanine or tryptophan, this likely comes from a read error. The chain combines TRBV27 with TRBJ1-2; TRBD1 is a possible D gene (5 bases). This CDR3 has 15 amino acids. Trimming removed 3 bases from V and 8 bases from J, with 19 bases in between. CDR1 and CDR2 from the germline V gene are MNHEY and SMNVEV (reference sequence). The CDR3 protein is CASSLAAGTTFGYTL. DNA for the CDR3: TGTGCCAGCAGTTTGGCAGCCGGGACCACTTTCGGCTACACCCTC.

In DNA, the CDR3 is TGTGCCAGCAGTCTAGCAGCGGGAGCCGCCTACGGTGAGCAGTTCTTC. As protein: CASSLAAGAAYGEQFF. The chain combines TRBV27 with TRBJ2-1; 8 nucleotides line up with TRBD2. Germline V CDR1 and CDR2: MNHEY, SMNVEV (reference sequence). CDR3 length: 16 residues. After removal of 5 bases from V and 9 bases from J, the junction contained 15 bases not matched to a gene.